The next 16 T cell receptor beta chains were all read from a single sample in a study of tumor-infiltrating lymphocytes in oesophageal squamous cell carcinoma. MiXCR, run by TCRdb on the PCR reads, gives a single entry per CDR3 protein. The sample holds about 15,000 distinct CDR3 sequences, approximately 49% seen once. Sequenced material: esophageal tumor tissue. All receptors derive from a female donor with esophageal squamous cell carcinoma.

The V call is TRBV7-8, the J call TRBJ2-1; 8 bases line up with TRBD2. CDR1 is SGHVS, CDR2 FQNEAQ, per germline. With V trimmed by 3 bases and J by 4 bases, 8 bases remained unmatched. This CDR3 has 16 residues. CDR3 coding DNA: TGTGCCAGCAGCTTCCCGGGACTAGTTGGGTACAATGAGCAGTTCTTC. This gives the protein CASSFPGLVGYNEQFF. The variable domain in full, completed from reference TRBV7-8 and TRBJ2-1, reads GAGVSQSPRYKVAKRGQDVALRCDPISGHVSLFWYQQALGQGPEFLTYFQNEAQLDKSGLPSDRFFAERPEGSVSTLKIQRTQQEDSAVYLCASSFPGLVGYNEQFFGPGTRLTVL.

Comments on this clonotype: Germline and junction disagree at one end, which may indicate a read error. V is TRBV7-7 and J is TRBJ2-5; the D call may be TRBD1 or TRBD2 (6 bases each). Germline V gives CDR1 SSHAT, CDR2 FNYEAQ (reference sequence). This CDR3 region has 15 residues. The CDR3 reads CASSLVGGFQETQYF. The CDR3 nucleotides are TGTGCTAGCAGCTTAGTGGGGGGCTTCCAAGAGACCCAGTACTTC.

This clonotype came up many times. A single base separates this from a much larger clone, so it may be a read error. The V and J genes are TRBV7-3 and TRBJ2-1, with a tentative D call TRBD2 (5 bases). With the DNA end fitting TRBJ2-7 better, the J assignment may be wrong. Germline-derived CDR1 and CDR2 are SGHTA and FQGTGA. The CDR3 has 13 residues. CDR3 loop: CASSPDSYNEQYF. The CDR3 DNA sequence: TGTGCCAGCAGCCCGGACTCCTACAATGAGCAGTACTTC.

The chain is built from TRBV7-8 and TRBJ2-3, with D unresolved. V was pared by 0 bases and J by 0 bases, with 7 bases between. This CDR3 spans 15 amino acids. In germline, CDR1 is SGHVS, CDR2 FQNEAQ. The CDR3 region has the DNA TGTGCCAGCAGCTTAGCGCCGGCTAGCACAGATACGCAGTATTTT. It is translated as CASSLAPASTDTQYF.

The chain recombines TRBV6-8 with TRBJ2-1, with no clear D. Trimming removed 6 bases at V and 0 bases at J, with 12 bases between. The CDR3 consists of 15 residues. Germline V gene sequence: CDR1 MNHGY, CDR2 SAAAGT. In DNA, the CDR3 is TGTGCCAGCAGCGTTTCCGTAGGCTCCTACAATGAGCAGTTCTTC. This translates into CASSVSVGSYNEQFF.

This clonotype has ten or more counts. The chain links TRBV27 to TRBJ2-5, with 12 bases aligning to TRBD1. The V and J ends lost 6 bases and 2 bases, in that order; junction bases with no gene match: 7. The CDR3 runs to 16 residues. The germline V gene encodes CDR1 MNHEY and CDR2 SMNVEV (reference sequence). This chain's CDR3 is CASSPGTGGGQETQYF. As DNA, the CDR3 is TGTGCCAGCAGCCCCGGGACAGGGGGCGGACAAGAGACCCAGTACTTC.

The chain joins TRBV20-1 to TRBJ2-3; 11 nucleotides align to TRBD2. Unmatched junction bases numbered 6, after V lost 4 bases and J lost 6 bases. Germline assignment: CDR1 DFQATT and CDR2 SNEGSKA (reference sequence). The CDR3 consists of 14 residues. CDR3 protein: CSATIAGGRDTQYF. The CDR3 nucleotides read TGCAGTGCTACAATAGCGGGAGGGCGTGATACGCAGTATTTT.

This clonotype was counted at least ten times. The chain recombines TRBV2 with TRBJ1-2, with D unresolved. Germline V gene sequence: CDR1 SNHLY, CDR2 FYNNEI. V was clipped by 2 bases and J by 4 bases, with 11 bases between them. This CDR3 spans 14 amino acids. In nucleotides, the CDR3 is TGTGCCAGCAGTGAATTTGTGCCTCGCTATGGCTACACCTTC. Translated, it gives CASSEFVPRYGYTF.

V gene TRBV7-2 combines with J gene TRBJ2-1; perhaps TRBD2 as D (6 bases). The J call may be faulty, since TRBJ2-7 better matches the DNA end. The V gene's germline CDR1 is SGHTA and CDR2 FQGNSA. The CDR3 has 12 residues. The CDR3 DNA reads as TGTGCCAGCAGCTTATTGGGGGGCGAGCAGTACTTC. It translates to CASSLLGGEQYF.

The table lists this clonotype with a count of one. The rearrangement uses TRBV6-2 or TRBV6-3 and TRBJ1-5; D gene ambiguous. Germline-derived CDR1 and CDR2 are MNHEY and SVGEGT. CDR3 length equals 13 residues. Trimming cost V 5 bases and J 3 bases, with 8 bases left between them. In DNA, the CDR3 is TGTGCCAGCAGTAGCTGGGTCAATCAGCCCCAGCATTTT. The encoded protein is CASSSWVNQPQHF.

The CDR3 nucleotides read TGTGCCAGCAGCTTGGAACAGGGGGCGAATGAGCAGTTCTTC. This translates into CASSLEQGANEQFF. V gene TRBV7-4 combines with J gene TRBJ1-1; 9 bases are a match to TRBD1. The J call may be faulty, since TRBJ2-1 better matches the DNA end. CDR3 length: 14 amino acids. Per germline, CDR1 SGHVT and CDR2 SQSDAQ.

This chain joins TRBV7-6 and TRBJ2-6; the match to TRBD1 covers 11 bases. With the DNA end fitting TRBJ2-7 better, the J assignment may be wrong. The CDR3 is 15 amino acids. CDR1 SGHVS and CDR2 FNYEAQ come from the germline V gene. The CDR3 DNA reads as TGTGCCAGCAGCTTTTCGGGACAGGGGGCCTACGAGCAGTACTTC. This translates into CASSFSGQGAYEQYF.

This sequence joins TRBV28 and TRBJ2-3, with 8 bases fitting TRBD2. The J call may be wrong; the DNA end is better matched by TRBJ2-5. Germline CDR1 and CDR2: MDHEN and SYDVKM. CDR3 size: 13 residues. The CDR3 DNA follows: TGTGCCAGCAGTTTAAGCGGGAGTCCGACCCAGTACTTC. Protein product: CASSLSGSPTQYF.

In this sample, this clonotype turned up once. The V and J genes are TRBV7-2 and TRBJ2-2; the D is unclear. CDR1 and CDR2 from the germline V gene are SGHTA and FQGNSA. Trimming removed 4 bases at V and 4 bases at J, with 10 bases between. CDR3 length: 14 amino acids. The CDR3 DNA is TGTGCCAGCAGCTCATACAGCCGCACCGGGGAGCTGTTTTTT. It is translated as CASSSYSRTGELFF.

Comments on this clonotype: A read error is likely, as this CDR3 ends without the conserved phenylalanine or tryptophan. Because the CDR3's place on the DNA is in doubt, the DNA is left out and the CDR3 is given as listed by TCRdb. The chain has TRBV10-3 and TRBJ2-5; TRBD1, as called in the table, went unchecked against the DNA. The CDR3 is made up of 17 amino acids, end residues included. Looked up from germline, CDR1 is ENHRY and CDR2 is SYGVKD. The CDR3 sequence: CAISEAAGGIYEQYFGN.

The chain links TRBV11-2 to TRBJ1-5, with D hard to call. The CDR3 contains 14 residues. The V gene's germline CDR1 is SGHAT and CDR2 FQNNGV. Between the trimmed V and J ends, which lost 5 bases and 7 bases, there was a span of 15 bases. The chain's CDR3 is CASSKDHFGQPQHF. The CDR3 DNA reads TGTGCCAGCAGCAAGGACCACTTCGGGCAGCCCCAGCATTTT.